The 4 T cell receptor beta chains below all came from one sample that was sequenced in a study of cytomegalovirus exposure and HLA in healthy donors. Researchers ran the PCR with 60 Vbeta and 13 Jbeta primers. Sequencing used immunoSEQ multiplex PCR; TCRdb keeps in-frame clones, though not all of them. The sample records 95,000 to 150,000 clones, approximately 65% being singletons. The specimen sequenced was PBMCs. These receptors came from a man younger than 30 in good health and CMV-seronegative.

This clone was seen a handful of times. The rearrangement uses TRBV10-2 and TRBJ1-1; D is uncertain. CDR1 and CDR2 (germline): WSHSY, SAAADI. Trimming stripped 4 bases from V and 4 bases from J, with 13 bases between. The CDR3 length is 14 residues. Written as DNA, the CDR3 is TGCGCCAGCAGTGTAACCCTGTCGAGCACTGAAGCTTTCTTT. As protein: CASSVTLSSTEAFF.

The V and J genes are TRBV7-2 and TRBJ2-7; 8 nucleotides line up with TRBD2. The CDR3 sequence is 16 residues long. Germline CDR1 reads SGHTA; CDR2 reads FQGNSA. Trimming cost V 5 bases and J 4 bases; bases outside gene matches: 13. CDR3 protein: CASSADPAGGTYEQYF. DNA for the CDR3: TGTGCCAGCAGCGCAGATCCGGCGGGAGGTACTTACGAGCAGTACTTC.

The rearrangement links TRBV6-1 to TRBJ1-1, with 8 bases aligning to TRBD1. Germline-derived CDR1 and CDR2 are MNHNS and SASEGT. This CDR3 comprises 15 residues. Germline trimming cut 4 bases from V and 1 base from J; bases unmatched to any gene: 5. The CDR3 is CASSAATGANTEAFF. DNA of the CDR3: TGTGCCAGCAGTGCCGCGACAGGGGCGAACACTGAAGCTTTCTTT.

The chain employs TRBV19 and TRBJ2-1, with 10 bases fitting TRBD1. This CDR3 region has 14 residues. Germline loops: CDR1 LNHDA, CDR2 SQIVND (reference sequence). Trimming cost V 8 bases and J 2 bases; bases outside gene matches: 3. The CDR3 DNA reads TGTGCCAGTGGGGACAGGGGCACCTACAATGAGCAGTTCTTC. This sequence encodes CASGDRGTYNEQFF.